Below, one T cell receptor beta chain is given with its context. Its specificity is not known. This entry is derived from a study of T cell repertoires in aging, cancer and after chemotherapy. In the study overall: Roughly 9.1 million TCR reads were in the whole dataset. Study-level findings and limits: Age-matched healthy donors had significantly more diverse, less clonal blood TCR repertoires than untreated cancer patients. In each cancer cohort, median generation probability increased across chemotherapy, suggesting thymic output rebounded.

The germline V gene has CDR1 SGHAT and CDR2 FQDESV (reference sequence). This CDR3 has 16 residues. Between the trimmed V and J ends, which lost 5 bases and 2 bases, there was a span of 16 bases. Rearranged V-D-J TRB sequences were amplified with a mixed TRB-A/B primer pool. One entry per CDR3 protein results from TCRdb running MiXCR on the multiplex PCR reads. The sample lists 7,000 to 9,500 distinct CDR3 sequences, about 22% occurring once. The template was genomic DNA from peripheral blood, not RNA. Source material: blood. The chain joins TRBV11-1 to TRBJ2-1; possible D gene TRBD2, 6 bases. The origin of this receptor is a human donor with a blood cancer. The donor label of this sample is uncertain. The CDR3 sequence is CASSPPGTQPYNEQFF. The CDR3 DNA reads as TGTGCCAGCAGCCCTCCCGGGACTCAACCCTACAATGAGCAGTTCTTC.